Listed here are 9 T cell receptor beta chains from one sample, sequenced in a study of blood T cell repertoires in COVID-19. Produced via immunoSEQ multiplex PCR; TCRdb's table is partial and in-frame only. The sample includes about 160,000 clones, around 74% of them seen just once. Sequenced sample: peripheral blood. The origin of the receptors is an older woman with COVID-19, enrolled during active disease.

This sequence joins TRBV24-1 and TRBJ2-3; 8 nucleotides line up with TRBD2. Germline lookup yields CDR1 KGHDR and CDR2 SFDVKD. The CDR3 has 19 amino acids. Unmatched junction bases numbered 18, after V lost 8 bases and J lost 0 bases. Here the CDR3 reads CATTLWREDGFTSTDTQYF. The CDR3 coding sequence is TGTGCCACCACCCTTTGGCGGGAGGATGGTTTCACTAGCACAGATACGCAGTATTTT.

This clone has just one count. The gene calls are TRBV18 and TRBJ2-7; 8 nucleotides match TRBD1. Germline V CDR1 and CDR2: KGHSH, LQKENI. The ends lost 6 bases at V and 1 base at J; junction bases unmatched: 5. The CDR3 spans 14 residues. The CDR3 here is CASSRDRGSYEQYV. As DNA, the CDR3 is TGTGCCAGCTCCCGCGACAGGGGATCCTACGAGCAGTACGTC.

V and J are TRBV6-2 or TRBV6-3 and TRBJ2-1, with 14 bases lining up with TRBD2. Germline CDR1 is MNHEY and CDR2 is SVGEGT. Losses at the gene ends were 6 bases for V and 7 bases for J; bases not matched to a gene: 8. The CDR3 covers 16 residues. CDR3 DNA: TGTGCCAGCAGCTTCGGACTAGCGGGAGGTTTAAATGAGCAGTTCTTC. Its translation is CASSFGLAGGLNEQFF.

In this sample, this clone turned up once. CDR3 coding DNA: TGTGCCAGCAGGCGACTCATGGGACTAGCGGGAGGGCCGGGCACCGGGGAGCTGTTTTTT. It is translated as CASRRLMGLAGGPGTGELFF. This rearrangement joins TRBV6-6 to TRBJ2-2; 16 bases are shared with TRBD2. Germline CDR1 reads MNHNY; CDR2 reads SVGAGI (reference sequence). Trimming at V came to 6 bases and at J to 4 bases, leaving 14 bases not matched to a gene. This CDR3 is 20 amino acids long.

This sequence joins TRBV6-2 or TRBV6-3 and TRBJ2-7; D gene unclear. V gave up 1 base and J gave up 4 bases, with 8 bases separating them. Per germline, CDR1 MNHEY and CDR2 SVGEGT. The CDR3 sequence is 13 residues long. CDR3: CASSYLTRYEQYF. CDR3 nucleotides: TGTGCCAGCAGTTACTTGACAAGGTACGAGCAGTACTTC.

This clone has only a few counts. V is TRBV7-9 and J is TRBJ2-5, with 16 bases identical to TRBD2. The CDR3 length is 18 residues. Trimming cost V 5 bases and J 4 bases; bases outside gene matches: 10. Germline-derived CDR1 and CDR2 are SEHNR and FQNEAQ (reference sequence). This chain's CDR3 is CASSNTGLAGGMLETQYF. Written as DNA, the CDR3 is TGTGCCAGCAGCAACACGGGACTAGCGGGAGGGATGTTAGAGACCCAGTACTTC.

This chain joins TRBV3-1 (or the pseudogene TRBV3-2) and TRBJ2-7; 7 bases map to TRBD1. The CDR3 is 16 amino acids. Germline assignment: CDR1 LGHDT and CDR2 YNNKEL (reference sequence). The trim removed 0 bases at V and 6 bases at J, leaving 11 bases unmatched. The CDR3 sequence: CASSQDHRRGCFEQYF. In DNA form, the CDR3 reads TGTGCCAGCAGCCAAGATCATCGCAGGGGGTGCTTCGAGCAGTACTTC.

The V gene is TRBV6-5, the J gene TRBJ1-6, with 11 bases that match TRBD1. The CDR3 runs to 14 residues. Germline lookup yields CDR1 MNHEY and CDR2 SVGAGI. Trimming took 4 bases from V and 8 from J; bases not matched to a gene: 1. The chain's CDR3 is CASSLDRGHSPLHF. CDR3 coding DNA: TGTGCCAGCAGTTTGGACAGGGGGCATTCACCCCTCCACTTT.

This clone was detected only a few times. The V gene is TRBV5-1, the J gene TRBJ1-2, with 11 bases fitting TRBD1. V trimming: 1 base; J trimming: 6 bases; junction bases outside the gene matches: 5. The CDR3 runs to 15 residues. Per germline, CDR1 SGHRS and CDR2 YFSETQ. The CDR3 is CASSLRTGGADGYTF. CDR3 coding DNA: TGCGCCAGCAGCTTGAGGACAGGGGGCGCGGATGGCTACACCTTC.